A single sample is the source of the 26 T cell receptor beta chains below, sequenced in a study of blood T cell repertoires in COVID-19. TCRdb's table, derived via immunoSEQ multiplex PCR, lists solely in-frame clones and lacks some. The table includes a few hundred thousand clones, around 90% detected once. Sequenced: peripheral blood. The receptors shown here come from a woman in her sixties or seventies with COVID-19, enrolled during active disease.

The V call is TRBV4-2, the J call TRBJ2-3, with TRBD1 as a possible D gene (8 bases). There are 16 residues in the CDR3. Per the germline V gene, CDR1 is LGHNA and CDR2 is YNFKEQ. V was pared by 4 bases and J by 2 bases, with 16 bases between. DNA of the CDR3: TGTGCCAGCAGCCCTAGGACAGGGAGGGACACAGATACGCAGTATTTT. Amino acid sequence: CASSPRTGRDTDTQYF.

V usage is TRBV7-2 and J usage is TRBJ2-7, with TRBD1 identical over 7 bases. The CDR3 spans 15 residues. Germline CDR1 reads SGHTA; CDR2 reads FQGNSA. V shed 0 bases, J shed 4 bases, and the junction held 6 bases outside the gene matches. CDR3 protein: CASSLAVRGKYEQYF. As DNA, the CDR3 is TGTGCCAGCAGCTTAGCGGTCAGGGGGAAGTACGAGCAGTACTTC.

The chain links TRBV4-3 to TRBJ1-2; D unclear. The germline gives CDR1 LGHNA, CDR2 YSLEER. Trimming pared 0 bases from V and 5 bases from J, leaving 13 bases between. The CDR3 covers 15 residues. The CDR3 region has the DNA TGCGCCAGCAGCCAAGATTACGGGGATGGGTATGGCTACACCTTC. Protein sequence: CASSQDYGDGYGYTF.

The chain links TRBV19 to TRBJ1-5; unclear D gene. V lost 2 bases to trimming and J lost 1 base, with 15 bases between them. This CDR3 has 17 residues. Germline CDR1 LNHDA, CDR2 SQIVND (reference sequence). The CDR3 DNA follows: TGTGCCAGTAGTATAAGTTGGAGGGCCGGGAGCAATCAGCCCCAGCATTTT. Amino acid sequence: CASSISWRAGSNQPQHF.

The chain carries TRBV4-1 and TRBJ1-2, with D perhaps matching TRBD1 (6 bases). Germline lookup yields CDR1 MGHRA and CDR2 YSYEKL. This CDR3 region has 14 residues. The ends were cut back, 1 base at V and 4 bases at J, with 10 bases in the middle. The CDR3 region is CASSQGDRRYGYTF. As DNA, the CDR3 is TGCGCCAGCAGCCAAGGAGACAGGCGCTATGGCTACACCTTC.

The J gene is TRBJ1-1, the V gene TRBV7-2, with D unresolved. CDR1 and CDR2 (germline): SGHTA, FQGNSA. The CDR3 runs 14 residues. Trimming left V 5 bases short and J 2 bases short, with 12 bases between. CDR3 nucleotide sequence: TGTGCCAGCAGCCCCATACAAGTAAACACTGAAGCTTTCTTT. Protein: CASSPIQVNTEAFF. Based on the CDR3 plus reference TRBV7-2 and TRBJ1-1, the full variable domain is GAGVSQSPSNKVTEKGKDVELRCDPISGHTALYWYRQSLGQGLEFLIYFQGNSAPDKSGLPSDRFSAERTGGSVSTLTIQRTQQEDSAVYLCASSPIQVNTEAFFGQGTRLTVV.

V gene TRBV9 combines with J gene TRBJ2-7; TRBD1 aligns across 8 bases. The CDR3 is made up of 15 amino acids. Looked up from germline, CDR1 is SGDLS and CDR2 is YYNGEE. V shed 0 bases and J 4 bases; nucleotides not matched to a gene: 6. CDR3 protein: CASSVGGTGLYEQYF. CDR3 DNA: TGTGCCAGCAGCGTAGGGGGGACAGGATTATACGAGCAGTACTTC.

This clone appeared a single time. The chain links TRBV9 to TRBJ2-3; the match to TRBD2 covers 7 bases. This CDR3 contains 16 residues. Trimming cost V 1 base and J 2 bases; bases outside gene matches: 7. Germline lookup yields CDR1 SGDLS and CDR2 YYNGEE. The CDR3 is CASSVLMGGNTDTQYF. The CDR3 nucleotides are TGTGCCAGCAGCGTATTGATGGGGGGGAACACAGATACGCAGTATTTT.

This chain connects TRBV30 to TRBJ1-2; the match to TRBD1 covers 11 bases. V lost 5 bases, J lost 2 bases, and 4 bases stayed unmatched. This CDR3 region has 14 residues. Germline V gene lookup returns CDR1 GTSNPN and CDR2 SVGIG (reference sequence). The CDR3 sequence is CAWEGQGENYGYTF. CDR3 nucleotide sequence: TGTGCCTGGGAGGGACAGGGGGAAAACTATGGCTACACCTTC.

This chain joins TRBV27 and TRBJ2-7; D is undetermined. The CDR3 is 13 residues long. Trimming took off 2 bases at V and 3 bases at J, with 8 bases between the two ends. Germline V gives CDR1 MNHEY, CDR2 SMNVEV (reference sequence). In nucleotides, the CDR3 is TGTGCCAGCAGTTTAACACCATACTACGAGCAGTACTTC. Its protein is CASSLTPYYEQYF.

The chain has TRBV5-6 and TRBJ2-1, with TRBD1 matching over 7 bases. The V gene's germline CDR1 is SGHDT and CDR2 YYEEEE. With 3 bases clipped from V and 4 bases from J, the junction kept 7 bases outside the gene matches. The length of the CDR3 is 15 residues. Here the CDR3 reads CASSYDRAGYNEQFF. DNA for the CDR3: TGTGCCAGCAGCTATGACAGGGCGGGTTACAATGAGCAGTTCTTC.

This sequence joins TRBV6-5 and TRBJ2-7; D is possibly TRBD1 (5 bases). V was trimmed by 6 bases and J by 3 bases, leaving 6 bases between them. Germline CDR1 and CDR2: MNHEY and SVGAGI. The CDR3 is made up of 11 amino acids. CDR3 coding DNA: TGTGCCAGCAGAGACAGCTACGAGCAGTACTTC. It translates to CASRDSYEQYF.

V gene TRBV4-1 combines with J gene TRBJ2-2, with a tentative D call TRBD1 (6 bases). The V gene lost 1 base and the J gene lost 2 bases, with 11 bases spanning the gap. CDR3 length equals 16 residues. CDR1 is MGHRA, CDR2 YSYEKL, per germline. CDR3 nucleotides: TGCGCCAGCAGCCAAGGCCGGGACACCAACACCGGGGAGCTGTTTTTT. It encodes CASSQGRDTNTGELFF.

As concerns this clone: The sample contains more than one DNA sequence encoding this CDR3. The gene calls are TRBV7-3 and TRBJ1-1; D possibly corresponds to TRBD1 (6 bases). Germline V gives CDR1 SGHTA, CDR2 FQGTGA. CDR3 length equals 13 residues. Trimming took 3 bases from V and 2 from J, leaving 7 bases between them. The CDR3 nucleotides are TGTGCCAGCAGCTTCAGGGGTAACACTGAAGCTTTCTTT. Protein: CASSFRGNTEAFF.

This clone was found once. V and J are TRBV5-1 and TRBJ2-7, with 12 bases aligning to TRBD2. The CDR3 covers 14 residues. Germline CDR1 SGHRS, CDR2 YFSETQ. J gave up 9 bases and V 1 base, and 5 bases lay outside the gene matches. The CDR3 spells CASSLTSGGSPQYF. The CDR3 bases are TGCGCCAGCAGCTTGACTAGCGGGGGGAGCCCGCAGTACTTC.

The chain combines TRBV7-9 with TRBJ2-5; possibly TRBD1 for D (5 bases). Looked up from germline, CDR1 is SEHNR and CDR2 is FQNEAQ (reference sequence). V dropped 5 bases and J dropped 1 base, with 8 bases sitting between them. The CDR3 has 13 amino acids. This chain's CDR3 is CASSPDTQETQYF. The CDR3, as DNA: TGTGCCAGCAGCCCGGACACCCAAGAGACCCAGTACTTC. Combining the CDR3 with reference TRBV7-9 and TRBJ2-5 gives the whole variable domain DTGVSQNPRHKITKRGQNVTFRCDPISEHNRLYWYRQTLGQGPEFLTYFQNEAQLEKSRLLSDRFSAERPKGSFSTLEIQRTEQGDSAMYLCASSPDTQETQYFGPGTRLLVL.

CDR3 nucleotide sequence: TGTGCCAGCAGCCGTGGAGGGGGGACAGGGGGCCCCATCTCTGGAAACACCATATATTTT. Encoded protein: CASSRGGGTGGPISGNTIYF. J is TRBJ1-3 and V is TRBV5-4, with 12 bases that match TRBD1. In germline, CDR1 is SGHNT, CDR2 YYREEE (reference sequence). J gave up 0 bases and V 4 bases, and 14 bases lay outside the gene matches. CDR3 length equals 20 residues. The full variable domain, completed using reference TRBV5-4 and TRBJ1-3, is ETGVTQSPTHLIKTRGQQVTLRCSSQSGHNTVSWYQQALGQGPQFIFQYYREEENGRGNFPPRFSGLQFPNYSSELNVNALELDDSALYLCASSRGGGTGGPISGNTIYFGEGSWLTVV.

DNA for the CDR3: TGTGCCAGCAGCTTAGCAGGCAGGGGGACCCTCAATGAGCAGTTCTTC. This encodes CASSLAGRGTLNEQFF. The chain has TRBV7-2 and TRBJ2-1; 7 positions agree with TRBD1. The J segment lost 6 bases and the V segment lost 0 bases, leaving 8 bases of the junction unmatched. The CDR3 spans 16 residues. CDR1 SGHTA and CDR2 FQGNSA come from the germline V gene.

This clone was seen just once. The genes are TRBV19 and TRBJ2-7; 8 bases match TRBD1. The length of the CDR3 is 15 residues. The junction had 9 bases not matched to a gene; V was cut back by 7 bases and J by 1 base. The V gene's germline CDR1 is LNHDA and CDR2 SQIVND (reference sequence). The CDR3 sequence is CASTTRTGISYEQYF. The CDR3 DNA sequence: TGTGCCAGTACCACTCGGACAGGGATATCCTACGAGCAGTACTTC. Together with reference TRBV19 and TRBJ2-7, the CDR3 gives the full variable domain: DGGITQSPKYLFRKEGQNVTLSCEQNLNHDAMYWYRQDPGQGLRLIYYSQIVNDFQKGDIAEGYSVSREKKESFPLTVTSAQKNPTAFYLCASTTRTGISYEQYFGPGTRLTVT.

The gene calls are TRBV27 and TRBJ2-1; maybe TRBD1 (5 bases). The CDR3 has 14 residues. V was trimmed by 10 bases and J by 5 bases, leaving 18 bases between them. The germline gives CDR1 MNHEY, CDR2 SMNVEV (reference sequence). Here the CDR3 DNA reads TGTGCCACCGTGACCAGGGCCCCCCACAATGAGCAGTTCTTC. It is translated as CATVTRAPHNEQFF.

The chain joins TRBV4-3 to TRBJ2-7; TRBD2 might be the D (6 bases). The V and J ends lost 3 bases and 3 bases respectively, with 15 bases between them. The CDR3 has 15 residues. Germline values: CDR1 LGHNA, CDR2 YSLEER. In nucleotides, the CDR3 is TGCGCCAGCAGCCAGACGACTAGTTTGGTCTACGAGCAGTACTTC. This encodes CASSQTTSLVYEQYF.

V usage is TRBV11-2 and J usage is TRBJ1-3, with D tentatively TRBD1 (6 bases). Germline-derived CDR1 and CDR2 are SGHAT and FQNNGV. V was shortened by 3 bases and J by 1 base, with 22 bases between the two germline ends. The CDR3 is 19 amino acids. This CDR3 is CASSLSLPQQGTSGNTIYF. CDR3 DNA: TGTGCCAGCAGCTTGTCCCTACCTCAACAGGGTACTTCTGGAAACACCATATATTTT.

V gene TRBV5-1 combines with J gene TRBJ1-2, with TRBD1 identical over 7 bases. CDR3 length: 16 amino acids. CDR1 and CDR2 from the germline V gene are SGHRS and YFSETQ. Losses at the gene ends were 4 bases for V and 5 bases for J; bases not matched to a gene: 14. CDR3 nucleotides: TGCGCCAGCAGCCCGGCGACAGGGCGGAGGGAATATGGCTACACCTTC. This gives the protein CASSPATGRREYGYTF.

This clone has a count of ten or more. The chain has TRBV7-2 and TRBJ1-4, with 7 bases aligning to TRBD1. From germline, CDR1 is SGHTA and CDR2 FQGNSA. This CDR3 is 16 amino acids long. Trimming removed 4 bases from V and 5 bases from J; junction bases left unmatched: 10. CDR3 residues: CASSWTTGALNEKLFF. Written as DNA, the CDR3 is TGTGCCAGCAGCTGGACAACAGGGGCTCTCAATGAAAAACTGTTTTTT.

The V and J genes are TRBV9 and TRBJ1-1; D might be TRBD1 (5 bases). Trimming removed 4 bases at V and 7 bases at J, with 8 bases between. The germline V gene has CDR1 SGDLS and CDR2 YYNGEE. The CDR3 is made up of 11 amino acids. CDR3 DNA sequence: TGTGCCAGCAGCTTCGGGGGTGAAGCTTTCTTT. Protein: CASSFGGEAFF.

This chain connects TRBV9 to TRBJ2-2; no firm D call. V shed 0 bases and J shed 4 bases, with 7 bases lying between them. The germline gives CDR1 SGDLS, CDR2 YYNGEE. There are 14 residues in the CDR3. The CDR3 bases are TGTGCCAGCAGCGTAGCTGTTAGCACCGGGGAGCTGTTTTTT. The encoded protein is CASSVAVSTGELFF.